This T cell receptor beta chain stems from a study of cytomegalovirus exposure and HLA in healthy donors. Study context: Most genotyped donors, about 81% of 398, had Caucasian-associated genetic ancestry.

With 60 Vbeta and 13 Jbeta primers, the PCR was carried out. Some clones are missing from TCRdb's copy, which holds only in-frame ones; the method was immunoSEQ multiplex PCR. The table includes roughly 200,000 clones, over 65% detected once. A note on this clone: What it binds is not known.

Study-level findings and limits: The authors reported that TCR beta sequences could predict HLA-A and HLA-B alleles. These predictions were accurate for most subjects in the first cohort. Some 150 TCR beta chains were listed as cytomegalovirus-associated.

V was shortened by 4 bases and J by 7 bases, with 17 bases between the two germline ends. CDR1 is SQVTM and CDR2 is ANQGSEA in the germline V gene. The CDR3 sequence is 13 residues long. The rearrangement joins TRBV29-1 to TRBJ2-7; the D gene is possibly TRBD2 (7 bases). Specimen: PBMCs. The source is a woman aged 60 to 75 in good health and CMV-seropositive. This CDR3 is CSVAGGLVLEQYF. In DNA form, the CDR3 reads TGCAGCGTTGCCGGGGGGCTGGTCTTGGAGCAGTACTTC.